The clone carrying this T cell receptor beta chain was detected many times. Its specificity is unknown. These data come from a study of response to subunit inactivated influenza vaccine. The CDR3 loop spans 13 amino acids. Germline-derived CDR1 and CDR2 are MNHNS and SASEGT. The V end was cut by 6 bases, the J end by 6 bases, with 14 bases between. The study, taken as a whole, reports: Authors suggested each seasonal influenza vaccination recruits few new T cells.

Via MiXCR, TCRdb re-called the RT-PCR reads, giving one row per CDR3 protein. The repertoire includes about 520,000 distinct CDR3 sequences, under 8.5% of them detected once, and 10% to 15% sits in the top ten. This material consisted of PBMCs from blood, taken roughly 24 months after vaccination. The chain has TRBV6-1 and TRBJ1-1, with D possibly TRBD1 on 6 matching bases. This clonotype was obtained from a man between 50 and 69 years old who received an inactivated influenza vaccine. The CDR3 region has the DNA TGTGCCAGCAGGCGGAACAGGGATTCTGAAGCTTTCTTT. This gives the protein CASRRNRDSEAFF.